These 11 T cell receptor beta chains originate from one sample sequenced in a study of blood T cell repertoires in COVID-19. Assay: immunoSEQ multiplex PCR; the TCRdb copy retains only in-frame clones and omits some. The table shows more than 95,000 clones, with about 80% occurring only once. Sequencing was done on a sample of peripheral blood. The receptors originated from a man between 65 and 79 years old with active or convalescent COVID-19.

The chain uses TRBV6-2 or TRBV6-3 and TRBJ2-7; the D is unclear. Trimming left V 6 bases short and J 3 bases short, with 24 bases between. The CDR3 covers 17 residues. Germline assignment: CDR1 MNHEY and CDR2 SVGEGT. CDR3: CASSSQDRPNLIYEQYF. The CDR3 DNA reads as TGTGCCAGCAGCTCCCAGGATAGGCCCAACCTGATCTACGAGCAGTACTTC.

The chain has TRBV7-9 and TRBJ2-1; 7 nucleotides align to TRBD1. V was clipped by 2 bases and J by 2 bases; unmatched bases: 6. Germline CDR1 SEHNR, CDR2 FQNEAQ (reference sequence). The CDR3 has 16 amino acids. This CDR3 is CASSLSPGTAYNEQFF. CDR3 coding DNA: TGTGCCAGCAGCTTATCCCCCGGGACAGCCTACAATGAGCAGTTCTTC.

This clone came up once. The V gene is TRBV6-2 or TRBV6-3, the J gene TRBJ1-1; 10 bases agree with TRBD1. V shed 4 bases, J shed 12 bases, and the junction held 11 bases outside the gene matches. The length of the CDR3 is 14 residues. The germline gives CDR1 MNHEY, CDR2 SVGEGT. CDR3 protein: CASSFTGTGVAPFF. For the CDR3, the DNA is TGTGCCAGCAGTTTCACCGGGACAGGGGTGGCCCCTTTCTTT.

V and J are TRBV5-1 and TRBJ2-3, with 7 nucleotides matching TRBD2. CDR1 SGHRS and CDR2 YFSETQ come from the germline V gene. V trimming: 0 bases; J trimming: 6 bases; junction bases outside the gene matches: 4. The CDR3 has 14 amino acids. CDR3 amino acids: CASSLGLAGDTQYF. CDR3 sequence (DNA): TGCGCCAGCAGCTTGGGACTAGCTGGGGATACGCAGTATTTT.

The chain couples TRBV2 to TRBJ1-6; D perhaps matches TRBD1 (6 bases). Trimming took 6 bases from V and 9 from J, leaving 15 bases between them. Germline-derived CDR1 and CDR2 are SNHLY and FYNNEI. CDR3 length: 14 amino acids. Here the CDR3 reads CASRLTGGRSPLHF. For the CDR3, the DNA is TGTGCCAGCAGGCTCACGGGGGGCCGTTCACCCCTCCACTTT.

The chain joins TRBV6-5 to TRBJ2-5; D might be TRBD2 (5 bases). The CDR3 runs to 13 residues. The V gene lost 10 bases and the J gene lost 5 bases, with 17 bases spanning the gap. Per the germline V gene, CDR1 is MNHEY and CDR2 is SVGAGI. The CDR3 DNA sequence: TGTGCCATCCAGGCGCGGGTGAAGGAGACCCAGTACTTC. As protein: CAIQARVKETQYF.

This clone was seen only a few times. The chain employs TRBV20-1 and TRBJ1-6, with TRBD1 as a possible D gene (5 bases). V was pared by 3 bases and J by 13 bases, with 10 bases between. The CDR3 runs to 11 residues. The V gene's germline CDR1 is DFQATT and CDR2 SNEGSKA (reference sequence). The CDR3 DNA is TGCAGTGCTAGTGACGGGGGTCCCCTCCACTTT. Encoded protein: CSASDGGPLHF.

The rearrangement links TRBV4-1 to TRBJ2-3, with D possibly being TRBD2 (5 bases). V was clipped by 1 base and J by 0 bases, with 11 bases between them. This CDR3 spans 16 amino acids. The germline gives CDR1 MGHRA, CDR2 YSYEKL. The CDR3 region is CASSQGGGSSTDTQYF. As DNA, the CDR3 is TGCGCCAGCAGCCAAGGAGGAGGATCTAGCACAGATACGCAGTATTTT.

The chain uses TRBV19 and TRBJ1-5; D gene unclear. Germline V CDR1 and CDR2: LNHDA, SQIVND (reference sequence). This CDR3 spans 12 amino acids. V gave up 4 bases and J gave up 5 bases, with 6 bases separating them. CDR3 nucleotide sequence: TGTGCCAGTAGTAACTCGTATCAGCCCCAGCATTTT. Its protein product is CASSNSYQPQHF.

The V and J genes are TRBV18 and TRBJ2-1, with D perhaps matching TRBD1 (5 bases). CDR3 size: 14 residues. The V end was cut by 3 bases, the J end by 6 bases, with 12 bases between. From germline, CDR1 is KGHSH and CDR2 LQKENI. CDR3 region: CASSPSQGPNEQFF. The DNA for the CDR3 is TGTGCCAGCTCACCTAGTCAGGGTCCCAATGAGCAGTTCTTC.

This rearrangement joins TRBV27 to TRBJ2-1; 7 nucleotides align to TRBD2. The CDR3 is 17 residues long. Germline V CDR1 and CDR2: MNHEY, SMNVEV (reference sequence). The junction had 13 bases not matched to a gene; V was cut back by 4 bases and J by 4 bases. CDR3 sequence: CASSSMPGLMVYNEQFF. In DNA form, the CDR3 reads TGTGCCAGCAGTTCGATGCCGGGACTAATGGTATACAATGAGCAGTTCTTC.